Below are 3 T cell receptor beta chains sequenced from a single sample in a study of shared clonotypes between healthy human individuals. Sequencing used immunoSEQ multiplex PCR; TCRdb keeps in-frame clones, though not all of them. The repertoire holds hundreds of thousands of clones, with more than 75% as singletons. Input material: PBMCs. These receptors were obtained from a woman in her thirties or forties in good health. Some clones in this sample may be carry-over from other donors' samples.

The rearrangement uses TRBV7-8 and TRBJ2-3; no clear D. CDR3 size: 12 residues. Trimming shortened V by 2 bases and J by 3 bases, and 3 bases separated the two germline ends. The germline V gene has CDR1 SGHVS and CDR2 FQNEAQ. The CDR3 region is CASSLYTDTQYF. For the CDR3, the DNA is TGTGCCAGCAGCTTATATACAGATACGCAGTATTTT. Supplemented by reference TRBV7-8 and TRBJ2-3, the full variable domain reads GAGVSQSPRYKVAKRGQDVALRCDPISGHVSLFWYQQALGQGPEFLTYFQNEAQLDKSGLPSDRFFAERPEGSVSTLKIQRTQQEDSAVYLCASSLYTDTQYFGPGTRLTVL.

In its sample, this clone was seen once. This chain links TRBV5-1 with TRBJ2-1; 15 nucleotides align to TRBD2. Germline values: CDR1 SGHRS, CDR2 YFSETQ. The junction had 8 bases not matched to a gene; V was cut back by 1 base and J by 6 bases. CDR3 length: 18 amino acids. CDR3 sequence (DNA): TGCGCCAGCAGCTTGTTTCCGGGGGGACTAGCGGGAGGCAATGAGCAGTTCTTC. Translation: CASSLFPGGLAGGNEQFF.

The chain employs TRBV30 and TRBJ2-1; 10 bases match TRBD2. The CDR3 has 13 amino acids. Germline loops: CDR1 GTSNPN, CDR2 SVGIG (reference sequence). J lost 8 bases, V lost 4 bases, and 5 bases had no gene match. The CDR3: CAWTSGSGDEQFF. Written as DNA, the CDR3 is TGTGCCTGGACTAGCGGGAGTGGTGATGAGCAGTTCTTC. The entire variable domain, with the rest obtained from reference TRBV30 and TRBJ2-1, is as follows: SQTIHQWPATLVQPVGSPLSLECTVEGTSNPNLYWYRQAAGRGLQLLFYSVGIGQISSEVPQNLSASRPQDRQFILSSKKLLLSDSGFYLCAWTSGSGDEQFFGPGTRLTVL.